Shown below are 6 T cell receptor beta chains from a single sample sequenced in a study of a mutant IDH1 vaccine in newly diagnosed glioma. Time point given: week 35, safety follow-up. Alongside topical imiquimod, each dose of vaccine comprised 300 ug of mutant IDH1 20-mer peptide. Their antigens are not known. The protocol was immunoSEQ multiplex PCR, while the TCRdb copy is restricted to in-frame clones and leaves out a portion. The sample includes around 32,000 clones, around 84% of them seen just once. Sequenced here: PBMCs, sampled from a glioma patient whose treatment included an IDH1 peptide vaccine. The receptors come from a woman between 18 and 29 years old with glioma.

The chain joins TRBV18 to TRBJ2-6, with TRBD1 as a possible D gene (6 bases). From germline, CDR1 is KGHSH and CDR2 LQKENI. Trimming cost V 3 bases and J 4 bases, with 10 bases left between them. This CDR3 is built from 15 residues. CDR3 nucleotide sequence: TGTGCCAGCTCACCCCGGGACATGGGGGCCAACGTCCTGACTTTC. As protein: CASSPRDMGANVLTF.

The rearrangement links TRBV7-9 to TRBJ2-7; 7 nucleotides agree with TRBD2. The V and J ends lost 5 bases and 4 bases, in that order; junction bases with no gene match: 8. The germline CDR1 and CDR2 sequences are SEHNR and FQNEAQ (reference sequence). This CDR3 has 14 residues. The CDR3 DNA reads as TGTGCCAGCAGCAATGTTGGGGGAGGGTACGAGCAGTACTTC. Its protein is CASSNVGGGYEQYF.

V and J are TRBV14 and TRBJ2-6; 7 nucleotides agree with TRBD1. Unmatched junction bases numbered 20, after V lost 11 bases and J lost 4 bases. Looked up from germline, CDR1 is SGHDN and CDR2 is FVKESK. The CDR3 consists of 18 residues. CDR3 in DNA: TGTGCCTGTAGTCGGGACCCGACAGGGAGTAGCGGGGCCAACGTCCTGACTTTC. Residues: CACSRDPTGSSGANVLTF.

The chain joins TRBV5-5 to TRBJ2-2; 12 nucleotides agree with TRBD2. Germline V CDR1 and CDR2: SGHKS, YYEKEE (reference sequence). The CDR3 totals 18 residues. V shed 1 base, J shed 6 bases, and the junction held 10 bases outside the gene matches. Here the CDR3 DNA reads TGTGCCAGCAGCTTGTTTTCTCTAGCGGGGGGGATCGCCGGGGAGCTGTTTTTT. Its protein product is CASSLFSLAGGIAGELFF. The variable domain in full, with the rest retrieved from reference TRBV5-5 and TRBJ2-2, is DAGVTQSPTHLIKTRGQQVTLRCSPISGHKSVSWYQQVLGQGPQFIFQYYEKEERGRGNFPDRFSARQFPNYSSELNVNALLLGDSALYLCASSLFSLAGGIAGELFFGEGSRLTVL.

The chain links TRBV7-2 to TRBJ2-1; possibly TRBD2 for D (5 bases). Trimming pared 7 bases from V and 5 bases from J, leaving 18 bases between. This CDR3 has 15 residues. The germline V gene has CDR1 SGHTA and CDR2 FQGNSA. The CDR3 protein is CASTIDDYPNNEQFF. Written as DNA, the CDR3 is TGTGCCAGCACCATAGACGACTACCCTAACAATGAGCAGTTCTTC.

This chain connects TRBV10-3 to TRBJ2-1, with 8 bases lining up with TRBD2. The junction had 5 bases not matched to a gene; V was cut back by 7 bases and J by 3 bases. CDR3 size: 14 residues. CDR1 is ENHRY, CDR2 SYGVKD, per germline. As DNA, the CDR3 is TGTGCCATCACGGCGGGGGGCCTCTACAATGAGCAGTTCTTC. Amino acid sequence: CAITAGGLYNEQFF.